Below, one T cell receptor beta chain is given with its context. What it binds is unknown. The sample is drawn from a study of radiation and T cells in renal cell carcinoma. Stated time point: blood 4 weeks post-SBRT, at nephrectomy. Treatment denoted: 15 Gy SBRT to primary tumor, nephrectomy 4 weeks later. The tumor was a clear cell renal cell carcinoma. Study findings and constraints: Top tumor clonotypes rose in blood 2 weeks post-radiation, then contracted. No pretreatment tumor biopsies were available for baseline clonotypes.

V lost 5 bases to trimming and J lost 10 bases; unmatched junction nucleotides: 10. Germline V gene lookup returns CDR1 MDHEN and CDR2 SYDVKM. CDR3 length: 15 residues. Assay: immunoSEQ multiplex PCR; the TCRdb copy retains only in-frame clones and omits some. The sample shows tens of thousands of clones, roughly nine tenths of them seen only once. This TCR derives from a woman in her 70s with renal cell carcinoma. Sequenced material: blood, taken from a patient whose treatment included radiotherapy and nephrectomy. The chain has TRBV28 and TRBJ1-6; 8 bases fit TRBD1. The CDR3 coding sequence is TGTGCCAGCAGTCCCCCAGGGGGCATTGGGTCACCCCTCCACTTT. Translated, it gives CASSPPGGIGSPLHF. Combining the CDR3 with reference TRBV28 and TRBJ1-6 gives the whole variable domain DVKVTQSSRYLVKRTGEKVFLECVQDMDHENMFWYRQDPGLGLRLIYFSYDVKMKEKGDIPEGYSVSREKKERFSLILESASTNQTSMYLCASSPPGGIGSPLHFGNGTRLTVT.